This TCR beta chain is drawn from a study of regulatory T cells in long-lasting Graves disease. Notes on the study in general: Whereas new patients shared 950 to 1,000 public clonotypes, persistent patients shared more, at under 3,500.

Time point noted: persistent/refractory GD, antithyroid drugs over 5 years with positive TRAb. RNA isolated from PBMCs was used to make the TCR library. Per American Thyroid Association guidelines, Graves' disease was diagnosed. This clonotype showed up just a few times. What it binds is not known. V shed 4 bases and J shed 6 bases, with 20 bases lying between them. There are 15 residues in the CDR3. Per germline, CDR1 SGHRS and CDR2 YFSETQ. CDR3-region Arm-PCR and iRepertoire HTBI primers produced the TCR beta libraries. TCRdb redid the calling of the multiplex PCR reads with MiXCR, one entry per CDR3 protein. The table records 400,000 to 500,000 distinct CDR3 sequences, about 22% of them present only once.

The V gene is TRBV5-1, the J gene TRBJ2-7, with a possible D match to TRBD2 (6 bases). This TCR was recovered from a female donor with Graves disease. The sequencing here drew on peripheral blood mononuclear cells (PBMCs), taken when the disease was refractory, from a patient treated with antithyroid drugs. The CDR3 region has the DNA TGCGCCAGCAGCCCGGGAGCGATTGGGGGAATCGAGCAGTACTTC. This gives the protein CASSPGAIGGIEQYF.